This T cell receptor (beta chain) appears in the sequencing data of a study of T cell responses to AZD1222 COVID-19 vaccine. Overall study findings and caveats: Mapped onto spike, vaccine-associated CD4 TCRs spanned it and were dominant at 160-218 and 743-854.

Concerning this clone: No antigen is known for it.

V lost 1 base to trimming and J lost 13 bases; unmatched junction nucleotides: 11. Germline lookup yields CDR1 MNHNS and CDR2 SASEGT. The CDR3 is 16 residues long. Profiling relied on immunoSEQ multiplex PCR, and the TCRdb table lists in-frame clones only, not all of them. The table has roughly 99,000 clones, about 89% seen once; the top ten hold 6.2%. The clonotype comes from an adult who received the AZD1222 COVID-19 vaccine. This specimen consisted of peripheral blood, obtained 28 days after the second AZD1222 dose. The chain couples TRBV6-1 to TRBJ1-6, with 9 bases identical to TRBD1. The CDR3 bases are TGTGCCAGCAGTGAAGTCTCCGGGACAGGGTTGATGCCCCTCCACTTT. Its protein is CASSEVSGTGLMPLHF.